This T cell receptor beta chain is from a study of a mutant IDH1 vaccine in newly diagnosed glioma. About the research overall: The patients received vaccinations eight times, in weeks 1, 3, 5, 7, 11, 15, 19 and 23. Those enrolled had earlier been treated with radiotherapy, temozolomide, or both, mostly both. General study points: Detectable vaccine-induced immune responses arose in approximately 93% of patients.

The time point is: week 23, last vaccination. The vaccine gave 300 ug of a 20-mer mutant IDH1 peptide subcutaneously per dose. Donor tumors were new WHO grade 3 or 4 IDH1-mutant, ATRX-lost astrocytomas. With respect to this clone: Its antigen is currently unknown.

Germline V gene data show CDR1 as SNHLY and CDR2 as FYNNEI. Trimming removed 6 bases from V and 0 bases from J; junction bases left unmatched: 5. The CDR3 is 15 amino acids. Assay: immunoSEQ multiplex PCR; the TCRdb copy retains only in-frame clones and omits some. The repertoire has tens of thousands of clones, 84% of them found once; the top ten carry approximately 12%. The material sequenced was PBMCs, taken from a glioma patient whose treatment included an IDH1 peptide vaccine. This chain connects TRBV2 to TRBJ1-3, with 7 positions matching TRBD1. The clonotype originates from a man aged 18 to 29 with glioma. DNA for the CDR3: TGTGCCAGCAGGGTGGACAGGATCTCTGGAAACACCATATATTTT. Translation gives CASRVDRISGNTIYF.